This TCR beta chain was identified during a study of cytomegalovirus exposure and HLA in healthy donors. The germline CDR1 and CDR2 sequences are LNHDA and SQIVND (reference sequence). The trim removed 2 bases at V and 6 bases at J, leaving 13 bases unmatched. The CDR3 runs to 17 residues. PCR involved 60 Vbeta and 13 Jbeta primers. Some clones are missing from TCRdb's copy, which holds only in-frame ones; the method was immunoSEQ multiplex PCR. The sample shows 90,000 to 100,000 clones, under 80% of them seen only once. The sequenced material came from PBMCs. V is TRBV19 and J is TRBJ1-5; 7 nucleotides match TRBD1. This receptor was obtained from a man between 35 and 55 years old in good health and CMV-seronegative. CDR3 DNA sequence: TGTGCCAGTAGTATACCCTTAGGAGGGGGCGGCGGTCAGCCCCAGCATTTT. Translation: CASSIPLGGGGGQPQHF.